The table lists the clone carrying this T cell receptor beta chain with many counts. The data were obtained in a study of regulatory T cells in long-lasting Graves disease. Stated time point: newly diagnosed GD, antithyroid drugs for less than 3 months. RNA extracted from PBMCs served as the sequencing template. Each of the patients was recruited from an endocrinology department situated in Xi'an, China. With EDTA tubes as the receptacles, approximately 8.2 milliliters of peripheral blood were drawn. Building of the TCR beta libraries involved iRepertoire HTBI primers and Arm-PCR of CDR3 regions. In TCRdb, the multiplex PCR reads were re-called with MiXCR into one record per CDR3 protein. The sample contains about 500,000 distinct CDR3 sequences, approximately 12% of which appear only once. This same sample was also taken into another study, of T cells in Graves' hyperthyroidism and ophthalmopathy. This second study says: The HTBI primer set was used in a first-round RT-PCR of the TCR CDR3.

This receptor was taken from a woman in her 30s with Graves disease. Sequenced material: peripheral blood mononuclear cells (PBMCs), taken at new diagnosis, from a patient treated with antithyroid drugs.

The chain's CDR3 is CASSPTTGGTDTQYF. CDR3 nucleotide sequence: TGTGCCAGCTCACCCACGACAGGCGGCACAGATACGCAGTATTTT. The chain carries TRBV18 and TRBJ2-3; perhaps TRBD1 as D (6 bases). CDR3 length: 15 residues. The V and J ends lost 3 bases and 1 base respectively, with 11 bases between them. CDR1 and CDR2 from the germline V gene are KGHSH and LQKENI.